This T cell receptor beta chain was observed in a study of blood T cell repertoires in COVID-19. Study-level information: Spain, Italy and the United States supplied samples that represented acute and convalescent COVID-19. PBMCs, B-cell-depleted T cells, or T cells were the source of the cDNA or gDNA that made up the material.

The Seattle patients joined while their infection was active and were tracked longitudinally afterward. Original analysis: It was from reference gene primer amplification that nucleated cell counts were estimated. This table comes from immunoSEQ multiplex PCR, and its TCRdb copy is limited to in-frame clones, with some not included. That table furnishes V, J and clone size, whereas the DNA furnished D and trimming. The data contain hundreds of thousands of clones, over 75% of them singletons. This CDR3 comprises 16 residues. Germline CDR1 and CDR2: LGHDT and YNNKEL (reference sequence). V was pared by 0 bases and J by 6 bases, with 12 bases between.

The TCR comes from a man aged 45-65 years with COVID-19, enrolled during active disease. The rearrangement joins TRBV3-1 (or the pseudogene TRBV3-2) to TRBJ1-6; possible D gene TRBD1, 5 bases. Sequenced: peripheral blood. The CDR3 spells CASSQDRTGGNSPLHF. In nucleotides, the CDR3 is TGTGCCAGCAGCCAAGATAGAACAGGCGGTAATTCACCCCTCCACTTT.